This T cell receptor beta chain was identified during a study of blood T cell repertoires in COVID-19. Trimming cost V 9 bases and J 2 bases, with 14 bases left between them. The CDR3 spans 14 residues. Germline lookup yields CDR1 MRHNA and CDR2 SNTAGT. Clones were sequenced by immunoSEQ multiplex PCR, and TCRdb holds only the in-frame ones, with some missing. The table shows roughly 100,000 clones, with less than 85% occurring only once. V is TRBV6-4 and J is TRBJ1-5, with D unclear. The receptor's source is a man between 65 and 85 years old with active or convalescent COVID-19. The sample comprised peripheral blood. The CDR3 loop is CARITQWCNQPQHF. The CDR3 coding sequence is TGTGCCAGGATAACTCAATGGTGCAATCAGCCCCAGCATTTT.